Each of the 8 T cell receptor beta chains below was sequenced from the same sample in a study of T cells after yellow fever vaccination. TCRdb independently ran MiXCR on the 5' RACE reads; one entry per CDR3 protein. The table includes roughly 63,000 distinct CDR3 sequences, 7.4% detected once. The input for sequencing was CD8+ T cells sorted from PBMCs, taken 15 days after the yellow fever booster vaccination. The receptors stem from a man between 25 and 39 years old who received the YFV17D yellow fever vaccine.

The genes are TRBV3-1 and TRBJ2-6; D is unresolved. Germline CDR1 is LGHDT and CDR2 is YNNKEL (reference sequence). This CDR3 is built from 14 residues. V was pared by 3 bases and J by 0 bases, with 3 bases between. CDR3: CASSQVSGANVLTF. The CDR3 DNA follows: TGTGCCAGCAGCCAGGTCTCTGGGGCCAACGTCCTGACTTTC.

This clonotype was picked up many times. The J gene is TRBJ2-1, the V gene TRBV6-4; no definite D call. Germline V CDR1 and CDR2: MRHNA, SNTAGT. Between the trimmed V and J ends, which lost 3 bases and 4 bases, there was a span of 10 bases. This CDR3 is 14 amino acids long. The CDR3 sequence is CASSEGQEYNEQFF. The CDR3 nucleotides read TGTGCCAGCAGTGAAGGGCAGGAATACAATGAGCAGTTCTTC.

This clonotype was detected ten times or more. The chain combines TRBV29-1 with TRBJ2-7; D is perhaps TRBD1 or TRBD2 (5 bases each). CDR1 and CDR2 from the germline V gene are SQVTM and ANQGSEA. The V end was cut by 0 bases, the J end by 2 bases, with 11 bases between. The CDR3 sequence is 14 residues long. CDR3: CSVEDGTSTYEQYF. The CDR3 DNA sequence: TGCAGCGTTGAAGACGGGACGTCAACCTACGAGCAGTACTTC.

This clonotype has a count of ten or more. The J gene is TRBJ1-2, the V gene TRBV7-9; TRBD1 aligns across 8 bases. This CDR3 comprises 16 residues. CDR1 is SEHNR, CDR2 FQNEAQ, per germline (reference sequence). Trimming cost V 5 bases and J 4 bases; bases outside gene matches: 12. The CDR3 sequence: CASSPGQGASLYGYTF. The CDR3 DNA follows: TGTGCCAGCAGCCCAGGACAGGGAGCAAGTCTCTATGGCTACACCTTC.

This clonotype was counted many times. The rearrangement uses TRBV5-6 and TRBJ2-7; TRBD2 aligns across 7 bases. CDR1 is SGHDT, CDR2 YYEEEE, per germline. The junction had 1 base not matched to a gene; V was cut back by 1 base and J by 6 bases. This CDR3 comprises 12 residues. CDR3 amino acids: CASSLSGGEQYF. CDR3 nucleotide sequence: TGTGCCAGCAGCTTGTCGGGGGGCGAGCAGTACTTC.

Relative to its sample, this clonotype is large (0.1 to 1%). This chain joins TRBV12-3 or TRBV12-4 and TRBJ2-7; D gene ambiguous. Trimming took off 6 bases at V and 2 bases at J, with 11 bases between the two ends. The length of the CDR3 is 13 residues. In DNA form, the CDR3 reads TGTGCCAGCAGCCAAGGCCCGACCTACGAGCAGTACTTC. This sequence encodes CASSQGPTYEQYF.

This clonotype was seen ten or more times. The chain employs TRBV5-8 and TRBJ2-1; 11 nucleotides agree with TRBD2. The germline CDR1 and CDR2 sequences are SGHTS and YDEGEE. The V segment lost 3 bases and the J segment 3 bases; nucleotides outside the gene matches: 2. The CDR3 runs 15 residues. CDR3 DNA: TGTGCCAGCAGCTGGGGACTAGCGGACTACAATGAGCAGTTCTTC. Residues: CASSWGLADYNEQFF.

This clonotype was observed at least ten times. V gene TRBV20-1 combines with J gene TRBJ2-7; 10 bases map to TRBD2. The CDR3 loop spans 11 amino acids. Germline-derived CDR1 and CDR2 are DFQATT and SNEGSKA (reference sequence). DNA of the CDR3: TGCAGCTTTCTAGCGGGAGTAGAGCAGTACTTC. Translation gives CSFLAGVEQYF.